This T cell receptor beta chain appears in the sequencing data of a study of spatial heterogeneity in lung cancer. The study's findings and limits: Ubiquitous expanded tumor TCRs surfaced in blood more at resection than they did at follow-up.

A single record per CDR3 protein comes from TCRdb applying MiXCR to the 5' RACE reads. This table holds tens of thousands of distinct CDR3 sequences, 8% to 13% found once. Noted time point: blood at routine non-recurrence follow-up after resection. Per the germline V gene, CDR1 is SGHTA and CDR2 is FQGNSA. V was pared by 4 bases and J by 5 bases, with 18 bases between. The CDR3 has 17 residues. As to this clonotype: Its antigen remains unknown.

V usage is TRBV7-2 and J usage is TRBJ1-6; a possible D gene is TRBD1 (6 bases). This clonotype was sampled from a female donor with early-stage non-small cell lung cancer. Source: PBMCs, taken at follow-up. As DNA, the CDR3 is TGTGCCAGCAGCTCGGCGGGGGCTAGGGTTAATAATTCACCCCTCCACTTT. Translating gives CASSSAGARVNNSPLHF.